This T cell receptor beta chain was recovered during a study of T cell responses to AZD1222 COVID-19 vaccine. General study findings and limits: Researchers report vaccine-associated CD4 TCRs spanning spike, with dominance at 160-218 and 743-854. White British ancestry dominated among donors, who included more females, and clonal diversity was possibly underestimated. A rise in Spike-specific TCR breadth and depth followed two AZD1222 doses.

Between the trimmed V and J ends, which lost 4 bases and 6 bases, there was a span of 6 bases. The CDR3 is made up of 12 amino acids. Germline V gene lookup returns CDR1 LGHDT and CDR2 YNNKEL (reference sequence). In regard to this clone: Its antigen is not known.

The data were produced by immunoSEQ multiplex PCR, yet TCRdb's version contains in-frame clones alone and is incomplete. The sample yields around 140,000 clones, approximately 92% seen once. The chain carries TRBV3-1 (or the pseudogene TRBV3-2) and TRBJ1-4, with D perhaps matching TRBD1 (5 bases). The source material was peripheral blood, sampled 28 days after the second AZD1222 dose. The sequence was collected from an adult who received the AZD1222 COVID-19 vaccine. In DNA, the CDR3 is TGTGCCAGCAGCCGACAGTATGAAAAACTGTTTTTT. Its translation: CASSRQYEKLFF.